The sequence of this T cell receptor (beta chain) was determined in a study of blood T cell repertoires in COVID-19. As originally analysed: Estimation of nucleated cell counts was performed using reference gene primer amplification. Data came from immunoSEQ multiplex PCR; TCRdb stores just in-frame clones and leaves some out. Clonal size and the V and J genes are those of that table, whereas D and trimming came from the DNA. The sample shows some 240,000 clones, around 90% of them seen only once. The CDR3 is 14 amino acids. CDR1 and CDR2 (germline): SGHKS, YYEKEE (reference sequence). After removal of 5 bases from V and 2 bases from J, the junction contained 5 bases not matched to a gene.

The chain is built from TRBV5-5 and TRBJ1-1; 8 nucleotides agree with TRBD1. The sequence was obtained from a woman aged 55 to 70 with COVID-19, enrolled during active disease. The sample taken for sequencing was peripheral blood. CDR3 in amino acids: CASSLDRGNTEAFF. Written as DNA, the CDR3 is TGTGCCAGCAGTCTAGACAGGGGTAACACTGAAGCTTTCTTT.